What follows are 24 T cell receptor beta chains derived from one specimen sequenced in a study of tumor-infiltrating lymphocytes in primary liver carcinoma. Production of TCR beta cDNA used roughly 0.55 ug total RNA together with a constant-region primer. For TCR beta, libraries were produced by three nested multiplex PCR rounds using slightly modified ARM-PCR. The opening two PCR rounds, around 9 cycles each, paired TRBV1-TRBV30 forward primers with a C-beta reverse primer. TCRdb independently ran MiXCR on the multiplex PCR reads; one entry per CDR3 protein. This sample carries tens of thousands of distinct CDR3 sequences, around 79% of them seen once, and the ten largest clones take more than 25%. Each 20-30 mg portion of unsorted bulk tissue served as the source for co-extraction of RNA and DNA. The specimen was liver tumor tissue from sampling region 3. The subset was: tumor region T3, left-lateral pole. Source of these receptors: a man between 40 and 49 years old with primary liver carcinoma and hepatitis B virus infection.

With regard to this clonotype: At one of its ends the junction is not consistent with the germline gene, which may arise from a read error. The chain carries TRBV4-1 and TRBJ1-2; 10 bases line up with TRBD1. Germline assignment: CDR1 MGHRA and CDR2 YSYEKL. CDR3 length equals 16 residues. In nucleotides, the CDR3 is TGCACCAGCAGCCCGCCTCCGGGACAGGGGCGAAATGGCTACACCTTC. Amino acid sequence: CTSSPPPGQGRNGYTF.

Remarks on this clonotype: A junction boundary mismatches the germline segment, possibly from a read error. The rearrangement joins TRBV6-5 to TRBJ1-2; D unresolved. Germline-derived CDR1 and CDR2 are MNHEY and SVGAGI. The CDR3 loop spans 13 amino acids. The CDR3 nucleotides read TGTGCCAGCAGACTAGTGGCTAACTATGGTTACACCTTC. Protein: CASRLVANYGYTF.

Concerning this clonotype itself: A much larger clonotype is one base distant, so this may be a read error. The chain employs TRBV5-1 and TRBJ2-6, with 9 bases that match TRBD2. Germline V gene lookup returns CDR1 SGHRS and CDR2 YFSETQ. This CDR3 is 18 amino acids long. The CDR3 sequence is CASSLLAGSSSGTNVLTF. The DNA for the CDR3 is TGCGCCAGCAGCTTGCTAGCGGGATCTTCCTCTGGGACCAACGTCCTGACTTTC.

CDR3 sequence: CASSAVPNAQYF. For the CDR3, the DNA is TGTGCCAGCAGCGCCGTGCCCAATGCGCAGTATTTT. J is TRBJ2-3 and V is TRBV2; unclear D gene. The CDR3 runs 12 residues. V was shortened by 6 bases and J by 10 bases, with 14 bases between the two germline ends. CDR1 and CDR2 (germline): SNHLY, FYNNEI.

In regard to this clonotype: The missing conserved phenylalanine or tryptophan at the end of this CDR3 makes a read error likely. CDR3 loop: CSAESSLEQFL. The CDR3, as DNA: TGCAGTGCGGAATCTAGTCTCGAGCAGTTCCTC. The J gene is TRBJ2-1, the V gene TRBV20-1; no firm D call. The V gene lost 6 bases and the J gene lost 10 bases, with 13 bases spanning the gap. The CDR3 contains 11 residues. Germline CDR1 and CDR2: DFQATT and SNEGSKA (reference sequence).

A note on this clonotype: Mismatch with germline at one junction end may stem from a read error. The rearrangement links TRBV20-1 to TRBJ2-4; D remains unclear. The CDR3 consists of 16 residues. From germline, CDR1 is DFQATT and CDR2 SNEGSKA (reference sequence). The CDR3 DNA reads as TGCAGTGCTTCAGATACCCGGCCCCAAGCCAAAAACATTCAGTATTTC. Its protein product is CSASDTRPQAKNIQYF.

To note about this clonotype: An end of the junction does not agree with germline; a read error may underlie this. The chain uses TRBV4-1 and TRBJ2-3; D not certain. Germline V CDR1 and CDR2: MGHRA, YSYEKL. The CDR3 consists of 16 residues. The CDR3 is CASSHAKMYVADTRYF. CDR3 in DNA: TGCGCCAGCAGCCATGCCAAAATGTATGTGGCAGATACGCGGTATTTT.

As concerns this clonotype: The junction does not match germline at one end; this may be a read error. V gene TRBV11-2 combines with J gene TRBJ2-7; D is perhaps TRBD1 (5 bases). The V gene's germline CDR1 is SGHAT and CDR2 FQNNGV. The CDR3 loop spans 15 amino acids. In DNA form, the CDR3 reads TGTGTCAGCAGCCAATATTCGGAAGGGGACTACGAGCAGTACTTC. It specifies CVSSQYSEGDYEQYF.

Concerning this clonotype itself: A read error may explain this, as a much larger clone is one base away. J is TRBJ2-7 and V is TRBV29-1; 10 bases line up with TRBD2. The ends lost 2 bases at V and 1 base at J; junction bases unmatched: 8. The CDR3 runs to 16 residues. Germline V lookup: CDR1 SQVTM, CDR2 ANQGSEA. This chain's CDR3 is CSVESRKTSGSYEQYF. The CDR3 DNA is TGCAGCGTTGAATCCCGCAAGACTAGCGGGTCCTACGAGCAGTACTTC.

The rearrangement uses TRBV29-1 and TRBJ2-5; 7 bases fit TRBD1. Germline V CDR1 and CDR2: SQVTM, ANQGSEA. This CDR3 has 12 residues. The trim removed 3 bases at V and 2 bases at J, leaving 0 bases unmatched. In nucleotides, the CDR3 is TGCAGCGTTGACAGGGGGCAAGAGACCCAGTACTTC. Its translation is CSVDRGQETQYF.

This clonotype was observed once. One junction end does not reproduce the germline sequence, and a read error may be involved. The CDR3 DNA sequence: TGTGCCAGCAGCGACAGTGATAACGACCCGAAGACCGGGGAGCTGTTTTTT. This sequence encodes CASSDSDNDPKTGELFF. The V gene is TRBV6-1, the J gene TRBJ2-2, with D tentatively TRBD1 (5 bases). The germline gives CDR1 MNHNS, CDR2 SASEGT. The CDR3 extends over 17 amino acids.

The table lists this clonotype with many counts. This chain connects TRBV6-2 or TRBV6-3 to TRBJ2-1; the D is unclear. Looked up from germline, CDR1 is MNHEY and CDR2 is SVGEGT. The CDR3 spans 14 residues. V was shortened by 6 bases and J by 5 bases, with 14 bases between the two germline ends. The CDR3 DNA follows: TGTGCCAGCAGCAACTTCGACTGGGACAATGAGCAGTTCTTC. This gives the protein CASSNFDWDNEQFF.

Concerning this clonotype: The conserved phenylalanine or tryptophan normally closing the CDR3 is absent here, so this likely arose from a read error. The J gene is TRBJ2-7, the V gene TRBV6-6; D ambiguous. In germline, CDR1 is MNHNY, CDR2 SVGAGI (reference sequence). This CDR3 comprises 13 residues. Trimming stripped 6 bases from V and 4 bases from J, with 13 bases between. In nucleotides, the CDR3 is TGTGCCAGCAGACGAGAAAGAGGTTACGAGCAGTACCTC. Amino acids: CASRRERGYEQYL.

The rearrangement uses TRBV4-1 and TRBJ2-1; 12 bases agree with TRBD2. V trimming: 0 bases; J trimming: 15 bases; junction bases outside the gene matches: 12. CDR1 is MGHRA, CDR2 YSYEKL, per germline. This CDR3 comprises 16 residues. As DNA, the CDR3 is TGCGCCAGCAGCCAAGATAGACTAGCGGGGGTCCAAGGTCCGTTCTTC. Its protein is CASSQDRLAGVQGPFF.

This chain links TRBV5-1 with TRBJ1-4; 9 nucleotides match TRBD1. Germline CDR1 and CDR2: SGHRS and YFSETQ. The CDR3 is 16 residues long. The ends lost 6 bases at V and 1 base at J; junction bases unmatched: 7. In DNA, the CDR3 is TGCGCCAGCATCTCCGTGACAGGGGGAACTAATGAAAAACTGTTTTTT. Its protein product is CASISVTGGTNEKLFF.

This clonotype was counted ten times or more. The chain joins TRBV7-8 to TRBJ2-7, with D unclear. Germline V gives CDR1 SGHVS, CDR2 FQNEAQ. This CDR3 has 12 residues. Trimming removed 3 bases at V and 7 bases at J, with 10 bases between. This CDR3 is CASSFQVGEQYF. The CDR3 bases are TGTGCCAGCAGCTTTCAGGTCGGAGAGCAGTACTTC.

As regards this clonotype: Germline is not matched at one junction end, which may reflect a read error. This chain uses TRBV4-2 with TRBJ1-4, with D maybe TRBD1 (6 bases). Germline loops: CDR1 LGHNA, CDR2 YNFKEQ. This CDR3 contains 15 residues. The CDR3 loop is CASNQDQGFGEKLSF. The DNA of the CDR3 is TGTGCCAGCAACCAAGACCAGGGGTTCGGTGAAAAACTGTCTTTT.

The rearrangement links TRBV6-5 to TRBJ2-1; D unclear. Germline-derived CDR1 and CDR2 are MNHEY and SVGAGI. The CDR3 length is 14 residues. Trimming left V 9 bases short and J 5 bases short, with 17 bases between. CDR3 nucleotide sequence: TGTGCCAGTAGTCACAAACGGGCGGACAATGAGCAGTTCTTC. Translated, it gives CASSHKRADNEQFF.

This clonotype was seen repeatedly, ten times or more. The genes are TRBV6-1 and TRBJ2-7; D gene ambiguous. CDR3 length: 15 residues. CDR1 is MNHNS, CDR2 SASEGT, per germline. Trimming took off 4 bases at V and 1 base at J, with 14 bases between the two ends. The CDR3 DNA reads as TGTGCCAGCAGTGCCCCCTCGCCGGTATCCTACGAGCAGTACTTC. Its translation is CASSAPSPVSYEQYF.

A remark on this clonotype: One end of the junction varies from germline; a read error may be responsible. V gene TRBV11-2 combines with J gene TRBJ2-5; D might be TRBD2 (6 bases). Germline values: CDR1 SGHAT, CDR2 FQNNGV. The CDR3 has 14 amino acids. Here the CDR3 reads CANSLRGTQEAQYF. As DNA, the CDR3 is TGTGCCAACAGCTTGCGGGGCACGCAAGAGGCCCAGTACTTC.

With regard to this clonotype: The junction shows a germline mismatch at one end, possibly a read error. The CDR3 nucleotides are TGTACCAGCACCCCCTTGGGTGCGGCCCACTACGAGCAGTACTTT. Translation gives CTSTPLGAAHYEQYF. This chain joins TRBV11-2 and TRBJ2-7; D uncertain. This CDR3 comprises 15 residues. Germline CDR1 is SGHAT and CDR2 is FQNNGV.

About this clonotype: The junction departs from germline at one end; a sequencing error may be responsible. The CDR3 loop is CAGSFVGLYYEKHF. The DNA for the CDR3 is TGTGCCGGCAGCTTTGTAGGGTTGTACTACGAGAAGCACTTC. The J gene is TRBJ2-7, the V gene TRBV11-2, with no clear D. CDR3 length equals 14 residues. Germline lookup yields CDR1 SGHAT and CDR2 FQNNGV.

This clonotype was seen a single time. A junction boundary mismatches the germline segment, possibly from a read error. The CDR3 loop is CASTLRWGETEYF. In DNA, the CDR3 is TGTGCCAGCACGCTGCGTTGGGGAGAGACCGAGTACTTC. The V gene is TRBV6-1, the J gene TRBJ2-5, with D possibly matching TRBD2 (5 bases). Germline V gene data show CDR1 as MNHNS and CDR2 as SASEGT. The length of the CDR3 is 13 residues.

Concerning this clonotype itself: This may stem from a read error, because a much larger clone lies one nucleotide away. The conserved phenylalanine or tryptophan is not found at the CDR3 terminus, so this likely reflects a read error. The rearrangement links TRBV30 to TRBJ1-3; D is ambiguous. This CDR3 has 13 residues. V lost 5 bases to trimming and J lost 0 bases, with 8 bases between them. Germline loops: CDR1 GTSNPN, CDR2 SVGIG (reference sequence). This CDR3 is CAWGRNSGNTIYY. CDR3 sequence (DNA): TGTGCCTGGGGTAGAAACTCTGGAAACACCATATATTAT.